This T cell receptor beta chain was recorded in a study of cytomegalovirus exposure and HLA in healthy donors. Study observations and caveats: TCR beta chains associated with HLA were, in a later analysis, more clonally expanded than equally common others.

The CDR3 loop spans 12 amino acids. The germline V gene encodes CDR1 GTSNPN and CDR2 SVGIG (reference sequence). Trimming pared 3 bases from V and 2 bases from J, leaving 6 bases between. The primer mix had 60 Vbeta and 13 Jbeta primers. TCRdb's copy holds only in-frame clones and misses some; the assay was immunoSEQ multiplex PCR. In the table there are more than 95,000 clones, roughly 70% of which are singletons. This clone was found a few times. Its target is unknown. The chain employs TRBV30 and TRBJ2-3; D is undetermined. Sequenced: PBMCs. This TCR derives from a middle-aged man in good health and CMV-seropositive. The CDR3 DNA sequence: TGTGCCTGGAGCCCTCTCACAGATACGCAGTATTTT. Amino acids: CAWSPLTDTQYF. Looking up the rest from reference TRBV30 and TRBJ2-3 gives the full variable domain: SQTIHQWPATLVQPVGSPLSLECTVEGTSNPNLYWYRQAAGRGLQLLFYSVGIGQISSEVPQNLSASRPQDRQFILSSKKLLLSDSGFYLCAWSPLTDTQYFGPGTRLTVL.